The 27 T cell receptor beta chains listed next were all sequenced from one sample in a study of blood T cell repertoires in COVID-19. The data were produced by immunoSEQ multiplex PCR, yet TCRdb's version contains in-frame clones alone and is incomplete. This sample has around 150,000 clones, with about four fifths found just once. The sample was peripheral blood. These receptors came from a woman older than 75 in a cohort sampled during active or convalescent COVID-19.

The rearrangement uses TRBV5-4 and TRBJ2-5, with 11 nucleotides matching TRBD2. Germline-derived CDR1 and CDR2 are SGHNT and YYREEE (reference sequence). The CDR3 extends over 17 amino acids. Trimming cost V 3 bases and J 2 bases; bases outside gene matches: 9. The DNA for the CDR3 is TGTGCCAGCAGCTCAGGGACTAGCGGTCGATCACAAGAGACCCAGTACTTC. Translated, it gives CASSSGTSGRSQETQYF.

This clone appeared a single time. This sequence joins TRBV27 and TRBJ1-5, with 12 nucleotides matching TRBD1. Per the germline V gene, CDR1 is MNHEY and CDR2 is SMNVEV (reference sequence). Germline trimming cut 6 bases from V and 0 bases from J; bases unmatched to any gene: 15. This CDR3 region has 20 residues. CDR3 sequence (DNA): TGTGCCAGCAGACCTAGCCGGGACAGGGGGCCCTCTGGTAGCAATCAGCCCCAGCATTTT. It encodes CASRPSRDRGPSGSNQPQHF.

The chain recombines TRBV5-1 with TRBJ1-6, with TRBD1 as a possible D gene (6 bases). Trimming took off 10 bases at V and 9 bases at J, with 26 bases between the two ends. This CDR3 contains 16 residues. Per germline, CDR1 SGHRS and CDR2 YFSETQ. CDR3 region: CASYPGQSGWPSPLHF. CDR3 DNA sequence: TGCGCCTCCTACCCTGGACAGTCCGGTTGGCCTTCACCCCTCCACTTT.

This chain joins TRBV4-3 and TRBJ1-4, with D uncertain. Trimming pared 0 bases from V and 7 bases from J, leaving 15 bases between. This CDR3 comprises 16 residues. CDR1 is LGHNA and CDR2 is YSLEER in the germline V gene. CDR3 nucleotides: TGCGCCAGCAGCCAAGAGGTATCCATGCGGGGTGAAAAACTGTTTTTT. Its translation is CASSQEVSMRGEKLFF.

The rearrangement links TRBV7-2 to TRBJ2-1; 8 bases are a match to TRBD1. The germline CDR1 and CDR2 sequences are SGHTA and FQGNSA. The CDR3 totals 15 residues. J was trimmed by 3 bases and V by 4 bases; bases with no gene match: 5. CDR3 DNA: TGTGCCAGCAGCTCGACAGGGGTCTTCTACAATGAGCAGTTCTTC. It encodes CASSSTGVFYNEQFF.

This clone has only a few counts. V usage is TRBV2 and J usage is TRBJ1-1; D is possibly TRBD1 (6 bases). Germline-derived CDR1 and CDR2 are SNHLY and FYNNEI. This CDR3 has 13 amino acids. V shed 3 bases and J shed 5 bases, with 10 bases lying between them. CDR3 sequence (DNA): TGTGCCAGCAGTGAGGCAGGGGCTACTGAAGCTTTCTTT. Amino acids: CASSEAGATEAFF.

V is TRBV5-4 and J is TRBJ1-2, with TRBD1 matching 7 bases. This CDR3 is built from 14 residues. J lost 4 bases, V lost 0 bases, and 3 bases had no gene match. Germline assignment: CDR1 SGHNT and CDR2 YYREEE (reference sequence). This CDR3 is CASSLGDRSYGYTF. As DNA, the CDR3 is TGTGCCAGCAGCTTGGGGGACAGATCCTATGGCTACACCTTC.

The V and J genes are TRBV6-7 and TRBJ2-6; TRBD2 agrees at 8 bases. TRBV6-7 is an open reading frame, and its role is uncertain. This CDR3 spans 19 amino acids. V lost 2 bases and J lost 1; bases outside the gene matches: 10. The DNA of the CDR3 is TGTGCCAGCAGTTACGGCCTAGCGGGTCTGGGATCTGGGGCCAACGTCCTGACTTTC. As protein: CASSYGLAGLGSGANVLTF.

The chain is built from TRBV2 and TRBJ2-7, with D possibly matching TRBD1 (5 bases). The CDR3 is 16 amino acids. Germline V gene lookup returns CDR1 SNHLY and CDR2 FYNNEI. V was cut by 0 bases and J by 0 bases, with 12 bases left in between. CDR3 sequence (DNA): TGTGCCAGCAGTGAAGCGCCGGCAGGGAACTCCTACGAGCAGTACTTC. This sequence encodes CASSEAPAGNSYEQYF.

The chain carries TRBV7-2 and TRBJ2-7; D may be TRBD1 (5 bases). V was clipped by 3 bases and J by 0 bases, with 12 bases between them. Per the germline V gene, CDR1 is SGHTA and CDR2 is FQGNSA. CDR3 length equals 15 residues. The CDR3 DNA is TGTGCCAGCAGCTTCTCGCAGGGTTACTCCTACGAGCAGTACGTC. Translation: CASSFSQGYSYEQYV.

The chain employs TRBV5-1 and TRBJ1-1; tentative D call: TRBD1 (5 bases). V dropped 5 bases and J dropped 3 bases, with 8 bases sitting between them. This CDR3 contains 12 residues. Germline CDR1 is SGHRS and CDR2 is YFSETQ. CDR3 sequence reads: CASSQGYTEAFF. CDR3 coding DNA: TGCGCCAGCAGTCAGGGTTACACTGAAGCTTTCTTT.

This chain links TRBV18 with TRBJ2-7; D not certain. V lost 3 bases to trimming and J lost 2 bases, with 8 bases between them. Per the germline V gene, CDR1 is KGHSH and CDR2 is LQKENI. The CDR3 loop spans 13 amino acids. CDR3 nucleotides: TGTGCCAGCTCACCCCCAGGCGCCTACGAGCAGTACTTC. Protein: CASSPPGAYEQYF.

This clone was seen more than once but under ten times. The CDR3 nucleotides are TGTGCCAGCAGAGAAAGACAGGGGACCAATCAGCCCCAGCATTTT. Encoded protein: CASRERQGTNQPQHF. The chain is built from TRBV2 and TRBJ1-5; 8 bases align to TRBD1. Germline trimming cut 6 bases from V and 3 bases from J; bases unmatched to any gene: 7. Germline V gives CDR1 SNHLY, CDR2 FYNNEI. The CDR3 is 15 amino acids.

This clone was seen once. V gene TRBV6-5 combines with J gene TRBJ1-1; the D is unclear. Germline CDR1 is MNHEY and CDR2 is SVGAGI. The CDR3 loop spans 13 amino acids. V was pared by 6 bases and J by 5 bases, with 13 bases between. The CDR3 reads CASSHRVETEAFF. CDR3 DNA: TGTGCCAGCAGCCACCGGGTTGAGACTGAAGCTTTCTTT.

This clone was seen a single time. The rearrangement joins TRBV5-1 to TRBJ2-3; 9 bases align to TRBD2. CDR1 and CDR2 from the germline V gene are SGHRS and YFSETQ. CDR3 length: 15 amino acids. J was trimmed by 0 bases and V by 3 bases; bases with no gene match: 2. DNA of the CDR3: TGCGCCAGCAGCTGGGCGGGGGGGAGCACAGATACGCAGTATTTT. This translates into CASSWAGGSTDTQYF.

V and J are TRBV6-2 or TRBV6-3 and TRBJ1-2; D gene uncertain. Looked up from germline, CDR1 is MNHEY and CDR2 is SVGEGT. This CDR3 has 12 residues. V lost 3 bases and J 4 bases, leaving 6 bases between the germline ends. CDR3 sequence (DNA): TGTGCCAGCAGTTATCCCAGCTATGGCTACACCTTC. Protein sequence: CASSYPSYGYTF.

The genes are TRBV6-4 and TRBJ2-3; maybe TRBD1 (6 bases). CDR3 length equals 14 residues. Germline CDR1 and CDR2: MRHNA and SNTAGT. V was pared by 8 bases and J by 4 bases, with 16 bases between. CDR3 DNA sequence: TGTGCCAGCCGAACACAGGGTAGCGCAGATACGCAGTATTTT. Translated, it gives CASRTQGSADTQYF.

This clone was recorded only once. CDR3 loop: CASSYYRDGYTF. Written as DNA, the CDR3 is TGTGCCAGTAGCTACTACAGGGATGGCTACACCTTC. The V gene is TRBV19, the J gene TRBJ1-2; the D gene is possibly TRBD1 (6 bases). This CDR3 contains 12 residues. Germline V lookup: CDR1 LNHDA, CDR2 SQIVND (reference sequence). Trimming pared 6 bases from V and 6 bases from J, leaving 11 bases between.

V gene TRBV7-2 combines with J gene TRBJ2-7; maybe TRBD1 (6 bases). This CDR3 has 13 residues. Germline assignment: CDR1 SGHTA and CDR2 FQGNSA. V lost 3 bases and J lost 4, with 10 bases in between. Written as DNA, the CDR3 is TGTGCCAGCAGCTTGCCTCAGGGGTACGAGCAGTACGTC. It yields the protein CASSLPQGYEQYV.

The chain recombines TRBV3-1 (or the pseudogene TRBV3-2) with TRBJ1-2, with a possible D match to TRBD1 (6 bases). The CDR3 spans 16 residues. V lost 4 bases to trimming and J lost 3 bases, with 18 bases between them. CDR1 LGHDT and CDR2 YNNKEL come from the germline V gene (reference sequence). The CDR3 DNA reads TGTGCCAGCAGCCGGCACGGGGGGCAGGGCGACTATGGCTACACCTTC. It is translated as CASSRHGGQGDYGYTF.

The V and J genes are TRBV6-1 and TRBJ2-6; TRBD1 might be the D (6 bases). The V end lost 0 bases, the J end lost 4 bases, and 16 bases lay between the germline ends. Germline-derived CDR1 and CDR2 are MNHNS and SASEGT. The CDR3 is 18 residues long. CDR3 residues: CASSEAPLRGRGANVLTF. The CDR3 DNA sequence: TGTGCCAGCAGTGAAGCGCCCCTCAGGGGAAGAGGGGCCAACGTCCTGACTTTC.

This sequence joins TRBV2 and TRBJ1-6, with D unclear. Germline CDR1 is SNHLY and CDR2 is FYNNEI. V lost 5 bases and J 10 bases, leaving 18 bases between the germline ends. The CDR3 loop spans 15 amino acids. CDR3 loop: CASSYDPNRNSPLHF. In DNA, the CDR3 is TGTGCCAGCAGTTACGACCCTAACAGAAACTCACCCCTCCACTTT.

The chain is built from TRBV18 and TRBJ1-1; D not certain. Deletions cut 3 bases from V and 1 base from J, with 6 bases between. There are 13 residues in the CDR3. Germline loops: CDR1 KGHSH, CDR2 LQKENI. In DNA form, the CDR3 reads TGTGCCAGCTCACCTGCGCCGAACACTGAAGCTTTCTTT. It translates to CASSPAPNTEAFF.

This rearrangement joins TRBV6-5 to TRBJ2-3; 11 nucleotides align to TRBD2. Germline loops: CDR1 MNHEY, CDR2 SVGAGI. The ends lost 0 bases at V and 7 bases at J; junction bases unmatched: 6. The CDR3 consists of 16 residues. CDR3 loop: CASSYSLAGGTNTQYF. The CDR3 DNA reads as TGTGCCAGCAGTTACTCGCTAGCGGGGGGTACAAATACGCAGTATTTT.

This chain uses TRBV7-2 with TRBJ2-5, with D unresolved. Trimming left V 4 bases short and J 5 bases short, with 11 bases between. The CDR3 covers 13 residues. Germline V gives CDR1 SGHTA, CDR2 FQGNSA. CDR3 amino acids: CASSSYFSETQYF. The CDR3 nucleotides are TGTGCCAGCAGCTCTTATTTTTCCGAGACCCAGTACTTC.

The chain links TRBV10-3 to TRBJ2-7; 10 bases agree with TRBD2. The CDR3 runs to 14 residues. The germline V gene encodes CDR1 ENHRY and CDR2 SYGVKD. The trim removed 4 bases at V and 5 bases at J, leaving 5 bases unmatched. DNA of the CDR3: TGTGCCATCAGTGCAAGCGGGGGGGCCGACGAGCAGTACTTC. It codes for CAISASGGADEQYF.

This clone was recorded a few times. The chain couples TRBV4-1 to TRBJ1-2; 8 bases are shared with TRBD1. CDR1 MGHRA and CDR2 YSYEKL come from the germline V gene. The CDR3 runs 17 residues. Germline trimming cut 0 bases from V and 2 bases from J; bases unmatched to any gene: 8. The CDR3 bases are TGCGCCAGCAGCCAAGACAGATACCGACAGGGGAACTATGGCTACACCTTC. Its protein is CASSQDRYRQGNYGYTF.